These 28 T cell receptor beta chains were all obtained from the same sample, sequenced in a study of blood T cell repertoires in COVID-19 (dated by TCRdb to between 2020 and 2021). Libraries were made using the immunoSEQ multiplex PCR assay. What TCRdb holds here is the immuneACCESS table cut down to in-frame rearrangements. Part of the clones is not present; checked against another copy, under half of the missing clones reflect an unresolved V gene, and the others are unexplained. The table for this sample lists some 240,000 clones; around 86% of them were counted only once. Less than 6% of the sample is taken by the ten largest. Material: peripheral blood. Every receptor here comes from a woman between 65 and 79 years old with COVID-19, enrolled during active disease.

The chain joins TRBV6-6 to TRBJ1-1, with TRBD1 matching 12 bases. V lost 5 bases, J lost 0 bases, and 10 bases stayed unmatched. Germline CDR1 is MNHNY and CDR2 is SVGAGI (reference sequence). CDR3 length: 18 amino acids. This CDR3 reads CASSPGGQGARMNTEAFF. The CDR3 DNA is TGTGCCAGCAGTCCTGGGGGACAGGGGGCGAGAATGAACACTGAAGCTTTCTTT.

The chain recombines TRBV27 with TRBJ2-1; D is unresolved. CDR1 and CDR2 (germline): MNHEY, SMNVEV (reference sequence). Trimming cost V 5 bases and J 8 bases, with 16 bases left between them. This CDR3 is 14 amino acids long. CDR3 region: CASSIRVPGYEQFF. The CDR3 bases are TGTGCCAGCAGTATCCGGGTCCCCGGGTATGAGCAGTTCTTC.

The chain carries TRBV5-4 and TRBJ2-3; tentatively, D is TRBD1 (7 bases). The CDR3 totals 17 residues. With 0 bases removed from V and 0 bases from J, the gap between germline ends came to 14 bases. From germline, CDR1 is SGHNT and CDR2 YYREEE (reference sequence). The CDR3 DNA follows: TGTGCCAGCAGCTTGGAGCAGACAGGGACTAGCACAGATACGCAGTATTTT. Residues: CASSLEQTGTSTDTQYF.

This chain uses TRBV5-6 with TRBJ1-2; D not certain. CDR3 length equals 15 residues. Germline CDR1 and CDR2: SGHDT and YYEEEE. V gave up 0 bases and J gave up 0 bases, with 9 bases separating them. DNA for the CDR3: TGTGCCAGCAGCTTGGGGCGGCACTCTAACTATGGCTACACCTTC. This translates into CASSLGRHSNYGYTF.

The J gene is TRBJ1-2, the V gene TRBV21-1; no check of the table's D call, TRBD1, against the DNA was made. TRBV21-1 represents a pseudogene. The CDR3 totals 14 residues. The CDR3 nucleotides read TGTGCCAGCAGCGGACGGGGACACTTATATGGCTACACCTTC. Its translation is CASSGRGHLYGYTF.

This clone has only a few counts. The chain is built from TRBV28 and TRBJ2-7; 7 positions match TRBD1. This CDR3 is 14 amino acids long. Germline V gene data show CDR1 as MDHEN and CDR2 as SYDVKM. Trimming at V came to 6 bases and at J to 4 bases, leaving 9 bases not matched to a gene. The CDR3, as DNA: TGTGCCAGCAGCCTACGGACAGGTCGGTACGAGCAGTACTTC. Translation gives CASSLRTGRYEQYF.

The rearrangement joins TRBV28 to TRBJ1-1; 9 positions match TRBD1. V shed 6 bases and J 2 bases; nucleotides not matched to a gene: 7. The germline CDR1 and CDR2 sequences are MDHEN and SYDVKM. This CDR3 is 15 amino acids long. The CDR3 here is CASRTGGAGNTEAFF. CDR3 coding DNA: TGTGCCAGCAGAACAGGGGGCGCGGGAAACACTGAAGCTTTCTTT.

J is TRBJ1-1 and V is TRBV5-1; 12 nucleotides line up with TRBD1. The CDR3 length is 15 residues. The V segment lost 3 bases and the J segment 4 bases; nucleotides outside the gene matches: 4. In germline, CDR1 is SGHRS, CDR2 YFSETQ. CDR3 sequence (DNA): TGCGCCAGCAGCTCGGGGACAGGGGGCCTCACTGAAGCTTTCTTT. Translation: CASSSGTGGLTEAFF.

The CDR3: CAWTRGSGDTGELFF. CDR3 DNA: TGTGCCTGGACGCGCGGGTCAGGCGACACCGGGGAGCTGTTTTTT. V usage is TRBV30 and J usage is TRBJ2-2, with TRBD2 as a possible D gene (5 bases). Germline CDR1 reads GTSNPN; CDR2 reads SVGIG (reference sequence). V lost 4 bases, J lost 3 bases, and 15 bases lay in between. The CDR3 is made up of 15 amino acids.

This clone was counted a single time. The J gene is TRBJ2-1, the V gene TRBV6-2 or TRBV6-3, with 8 positions matching TRBD1. Losses at the gene ends were 6 bases for V and 3 bases for J; bases not matched to a gene: 7. The CDR3 length is 15 residues. CDR1 and CDR2 from the germline V gene are MNHEY and SVGEGT. As DNA, the CDR3 is TGTGCCAGCAGCCTCGGACAGGGATACTACAATGAGCAGTTCTTC. Translated, it gives CASSLGQGYYNEQFF.

The rearrangement joins TRBV2 to TRBJ2-5; TRBD2 matches 8 bases. After removal of 8 bases from V and 7 bases from J, the junction contained 15 bases not matched to a gene. Per germline, CDR1 SNHLY and CDR2 FYNNEI. The CDR3 covers 15 residues. The CDR3 DNA reads as TGTGCCAGCGTCTTAAACGGGAGGGCTCTGGGGACCCAGTACTTC. This translates into CASVLNGRALGTQYF.

This chain links TRBV9 with TRBJ1-6, with D maybe TRBD1 (6 bases). CDR1 is SGDLS and CDR2 is YYNGEE in the germline V gene. V gave up 4 bases and J gave up 5 bases, with 13 bases separating them. The CDR3 is 15 amino acids. The CDR3 region is CASSNRDTHNSPLHF. CDR3 nucleotides: TGTGCCAGCAGCAACCGGGACACCCATAATTCACCCCTCCACTTT.

The V call is TRBV6-2 or TRBV6-3, the J call TRBJ2-1; 11 bases are a match to TRBD2. Looked up from germline, CDR1 is MNHEY and CDR2 is SVGEGT. Trimming took 6 bases from V and 10 from J; bases not matched to a gene: 14. The CDR3 spans 16 residues. The chain's CDR3 is CASSPRGTSGGREQFF. CDR3 sequence (DNA): TGTGCCAGCAGCCCCAGGGGGACTAGCGGAGGGAGGGAGCAGTTCTTC.

The chain's CDR3 is CASSDPQSTNEKLFF. DNA for the CDR3: TGTGCCAGCAGTGACCCACAGTCAACTAATGAAAAACTGTTTTTT. The V gene is TRBV5-4, the J gene TRBJ1-4; D ambiguous. V was clipped by 5 bases and J by 0 bases, with 11 bases between them. This CDR3 is 15 amino acids long. In germline, CDR1 is SGHNT, CDR2 YYREEE (reference sequence).

The chain joins TRBV28 to TRBJ2-3; TRBD1 matches 9 bases. V was pared by 7 bases and J by 7 bases, with 12 bases of the junction left unmatched. Per the germline V gene, CDR1 is MDHEN and CDR2 is SYDVKM. CDR3 length: 15 residues. The CDR3 DNA is TGTGCCAGCACGGGACAGGGATCCCTACAATATACGCAGTATTTT. As protein: CASTGQGSLQYTQYF.

V usage is TRBV28 and J usage is TRBJ2-7, with 11 nucleotides matching TRBD1. The ends lost 7 bases at V and 10 bases at J; junction bases unmatched: 9. CDR3 length: 13 residues. CDR1 is MDHEN and CDR2 is SYDVKM in the germline V gene. CDR3 nucleotides: TGTGCCAGCATCCGGACAGGGGGCGTCGAACAGTACTTC. It codes for CASIRTGGVEQYF.

The chain couples TRBV19 to TRBJ1-5, with 10 bases lining up with TRBD1. The CDR3 loop spans 14 amino acids. Germline V gene sequence: CDR1 LNHDA, CDR2 SQIVND (reference sequence). V dropped 1 base and J dropped 10; count of bases not matched to a gene: 4. In nucleotides, the CDR3 is TGTGCCAGTAGTATAGGACAGGGGGCGCCCCCCCAGCATTTT. Translating gives CASSIGQGAPPQHF.

This clone was detected a few times. This chain uses TRBV29-1 with TRBJ1-1, with D hard to call. This CDR3 has 12 amino acids. Germline V lookup: CDR1 SQVTM, CDR2 ANQGSEA. Trimming pared 0 bases from V and 10 bases from J, leaving 12 bases between. CDR3 region: CSVEEARPGAFF. For the CDR3, the DNA is TGCAGCGTTGAAGAGGCAAGGCCGGGAGCTTTCTTT.

V gene TRBV6-5 combines with J gene TRBJ1-3; D gene ambiguous. Looked up from germline, CDR1 is MNHEY and CDR2 is SVGAGI. The CDR3 has 15 amino acids. Trimming pared 5 bases from V and 0 bases from J, leaving 11 bases between. CDR3 nucleotide sequence: TGTGCCAGCAGTCCCGATCTCTACTCTGGAAACACCATATATTTT. This sequence encodes CASSPDLYSGNTIYF.

The chain couples TRBV9 to TRBJ1-3; D perhaps matches TRBD1 (6 bases). Trimming took 0 bases from V and 3 from J, leaving 16 bases between them. This CDR3 region has 17 residues. Germline V CDR1 and CDR2: SGDLS, YYNGEE. CDR3 DNA sequence: TGTGCCAGCAGCGTAGCTACGGCAGGGGCAGGTGGAAACACCATATATTTT. Encoded protein: CASSVATAGAGGNTIYF.

The chain uses TRBV24-1 and TRBJ2-5; TRBD1 matches at 10 bases. The CDR3 spans 15 residues. Germline CDR1 and CDR2: KGHDR and SFDVKD. V lost 4 bases, J lost 3 bases, and 4 bases stayed unmatched. The CDR3 spells CATSDRDRGKETQYF. CDR3 coding DNA: TGTGCCACCAGTGACCGGGACAGGGGAAAAGAGACCCAGTACTTC.

The rearrangement links TRBV7-2 to TRBJ1-5; D might be TRBD1 (6 bases). The CDR3 runs 15 residues. Trimming pared 5 bases from V and 4 bases from J, leaving 15 bases between. Germline CDR1 and CDR2: SGHTA and FQGNSA. The DNA for the CDR3 is TGTGCCAGCAGCCTCCAACACAGGGTGAATCAGCCCCAGCATTTT. This sequence encodes CASSLQHRVNQPQHF. Using reference TRBV7-2 and TRBJ1-5 for the parts outside the CDR3, the full variable domain is GAGVSQSPSNKVTEKGKDVELRCDPISGHTALYWYRQSLGQGLEFLIYFQGNSAPDKSGLPSDRFSAERTGGSVSTLTIQRTQQEDSAVYLCASSLQHRVNQPQHFGDGTRLSIL.

V and J are TRBV9 and TRBJ2-7, with TRBD2 identical over 13 bases. Germline CDR1 is SGDLS and CDR2 is YYNGEE. This CDR3 has 16 amino acids. J gave up 3 bases and V 0 bases, and 3 bases lay outside the gene matches. CDR3 DNA: TGTGCCAGCAGCGTAGCTAGGACTAGCGGGAGCTACGAGCAGTACTTC. Amino acid sequence: CASSVARTSGSYEQYF.

The chain joins TRBV2 to TRBJ1-4; 8 bases line up with TRBD1. CDR3 size: 15 residues. Unmatched junction bases numbered 9, after V lost 4 bases and J lost 8 bases. The germline CDR1 and CDR2 sequences are SNHLY and FYNNEI. The CDR3 DNA reads as TGTGCCAGCAGTGGATTACAGGGGGTAGAAGAAAAACTGTTTTTT. Its translation is CASSGLQGVEEKLFF.

V gene TRBV2 combines with J gene TRBJ1-1; tentative D call: TRBD1 (6 bases). CDR1 and CDR2 (germline): SNHLY, FYNNEI. V was shortened by 8 bases and J by 1 base, with 14 bases between the two germline ends. The CDR3 consists of 14 residues. DNA for the CDR3: TGTGCCAGCGGGGGTCAGGGGTCGAACACTGAAGCTTTCTTT. Its translation: CASGGQGSNTEAFF.

V and J are TRBV28 and TRBJ1-1; 9 bases match TRBD1. The CDR3 spans 15 residues. V shed 8 bases, J shed 0 bases, and the junction held 7 bases outside the gene matches. Germline-derived CDR1 and CDR2 are MDHEN and SYDVKM. The CDR3 sequence: CASSPGTGMNTEAFF. CDR3 coding DNA: TGTGCCAGCTCTCCCGGGACAGGGATGAACACTGAAGCTTTCTTT.

The rearrangement links TRBV9 to TRBJ2-2; 11 bases fit TRBD1. V was clipped by 3 bases and J by 4 bases; unmatched bases: 2. Germline V lookup: CDR1 SGDLS, CDR2 YYNGEE. The CDR3 has 15 residues. The CDR3 DNA follows: TGTGCCAGCAGCGCCGGGACAGGGGGCACCGGGGAGCTGTTTTTT. Its translation: CASSAGTGGTGELFF.

The V and J genes are TRBV2 and TRBJ1-5; D remains unclear. Germline V CDR1 and CDR2: SNHLY, FYNNEI. V gave up 6 bases and J gave up 7 bases, with 13 bases separating them. There are 13 residues in the CDR3. The CDR3 DNA sequence: TGTGCCAGCAGACGGGAAAAGGAGCAGCCCCAGCATTTT. This sequence encodes CASRREKEQPQHF.